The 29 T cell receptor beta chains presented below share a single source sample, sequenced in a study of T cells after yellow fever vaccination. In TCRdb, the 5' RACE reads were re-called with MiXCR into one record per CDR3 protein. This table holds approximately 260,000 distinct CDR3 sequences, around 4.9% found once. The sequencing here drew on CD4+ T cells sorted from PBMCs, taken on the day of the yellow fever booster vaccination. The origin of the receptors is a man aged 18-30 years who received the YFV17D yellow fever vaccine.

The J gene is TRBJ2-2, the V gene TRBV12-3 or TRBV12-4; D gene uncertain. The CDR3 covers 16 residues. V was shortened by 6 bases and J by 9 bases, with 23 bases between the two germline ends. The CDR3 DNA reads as TGTGCCAGCAGGGACGAATCGGGCTCTTCCTATCGGGAGCTGTTTTTT. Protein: CASRDESGSSYRELFF.

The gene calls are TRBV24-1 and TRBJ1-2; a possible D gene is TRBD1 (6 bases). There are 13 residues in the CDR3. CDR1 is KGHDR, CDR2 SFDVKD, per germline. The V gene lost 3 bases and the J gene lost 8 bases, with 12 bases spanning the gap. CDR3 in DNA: TGTGCCACCAGTGATACGACAGGCTTGGGCTACACCTTC. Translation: CATSDTTGLGYTF.

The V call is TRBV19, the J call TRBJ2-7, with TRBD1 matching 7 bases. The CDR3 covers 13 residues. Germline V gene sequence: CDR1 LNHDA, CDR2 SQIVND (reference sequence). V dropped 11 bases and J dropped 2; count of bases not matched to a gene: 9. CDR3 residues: CALRLDRPYEQYV. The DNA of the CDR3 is TGTGCCCTCCGATTGGACAGGCCCTACGAGCAGTACGTC.

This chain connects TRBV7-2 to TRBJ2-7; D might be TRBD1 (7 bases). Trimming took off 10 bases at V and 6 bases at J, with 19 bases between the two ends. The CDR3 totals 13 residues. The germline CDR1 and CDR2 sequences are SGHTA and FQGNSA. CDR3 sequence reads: CATQGDSRVEQYF. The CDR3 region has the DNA TGTGCCACCCAGGGGGACTCGAGGGTCGAGCAGTACTTC.

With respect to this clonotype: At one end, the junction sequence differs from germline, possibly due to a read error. CDR3 in DNA: TGCGCCAGCAGCTTGGGCGTCACCTCCTACACTGAGCAGTTCTTC. Translation: CASSLGVTSYTEQFF. This rearrangement joins TRBV5-1 to TRBJ2-1; D remains ambiguous. The CDR3 is 15 residues long. Germline assignment: CDR1 SGHRS and CDR2 YFSETQ.

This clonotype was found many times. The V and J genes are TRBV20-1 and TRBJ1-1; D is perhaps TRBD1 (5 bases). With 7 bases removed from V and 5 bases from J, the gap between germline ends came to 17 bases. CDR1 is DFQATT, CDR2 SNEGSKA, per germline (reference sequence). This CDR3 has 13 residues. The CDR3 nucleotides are TGCAGTGTCCCGAAGCCGGGGGGTACTGAAGCTTTCTTT. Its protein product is CSVPKPGGTEAFF.

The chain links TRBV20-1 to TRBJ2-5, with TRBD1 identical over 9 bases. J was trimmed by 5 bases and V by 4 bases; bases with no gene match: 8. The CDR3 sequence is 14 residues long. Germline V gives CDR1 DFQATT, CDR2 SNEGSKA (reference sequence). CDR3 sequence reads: CSANTGGAGETQYF. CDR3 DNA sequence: TGCAGTGCTAACACAGGGGGCGCGGGGGAGACCCAGTACTTC.

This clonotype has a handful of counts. CDR3 in amino acids: CASSPPRQSLSYEQFF. CDR3 sequence (DNA): TGTGCCAGCTCACCACCACGGCAGTCCCTTTCGTATGAGCAGTTCTTC. The chain links TRBV18 to TRBJ2-1; no clear D gene. CDR3 size: 16 residues. V lost 0 bases, J lost 8 bases, and 17 bases lay in between. Germline CDR1 KGHSH, CDR2 LQKENI.

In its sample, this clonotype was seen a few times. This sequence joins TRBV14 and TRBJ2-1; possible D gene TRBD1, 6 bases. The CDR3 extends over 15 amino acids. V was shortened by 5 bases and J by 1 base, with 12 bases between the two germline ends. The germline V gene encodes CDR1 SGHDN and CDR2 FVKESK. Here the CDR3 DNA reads TGTGCCAGCAGCGGCCGGGACACGTCCTACAATGAGCAGTTCTTC. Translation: CASSGRDTSYNEQFF.

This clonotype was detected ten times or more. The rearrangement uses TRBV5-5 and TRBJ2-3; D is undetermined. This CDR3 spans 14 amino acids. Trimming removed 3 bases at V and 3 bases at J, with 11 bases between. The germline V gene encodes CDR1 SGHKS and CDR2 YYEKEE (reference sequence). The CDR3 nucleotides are TGTGCCAGCAGCTGGACGAGGTGGACAGATACGCAGTATTTT. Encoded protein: CASSWTRWTDTQYF.

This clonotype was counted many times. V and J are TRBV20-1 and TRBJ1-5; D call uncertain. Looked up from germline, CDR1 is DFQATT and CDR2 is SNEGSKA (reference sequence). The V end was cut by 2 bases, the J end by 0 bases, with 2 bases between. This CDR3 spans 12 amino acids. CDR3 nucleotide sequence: TGCAGTGCTAGACATAGCAATCAGCCCCAGCATTTT. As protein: CSARHSNQPQHF.

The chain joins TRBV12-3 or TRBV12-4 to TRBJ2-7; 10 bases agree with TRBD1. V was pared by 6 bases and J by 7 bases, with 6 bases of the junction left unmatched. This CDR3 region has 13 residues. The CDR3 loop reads CASRRDRGGEQYF. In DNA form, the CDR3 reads TGTGCCAGCAGAAGGGACAGGGGCGGGGAGCAGTACTTC.

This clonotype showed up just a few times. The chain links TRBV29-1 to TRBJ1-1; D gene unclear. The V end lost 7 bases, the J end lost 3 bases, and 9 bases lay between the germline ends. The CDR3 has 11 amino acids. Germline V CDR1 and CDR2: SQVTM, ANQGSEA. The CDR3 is CSAIGHTEAFF. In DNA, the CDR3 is TGCAGCGCAATCGGGCACACTGAAGCTTTCTTT.

The CDR3 sequence is CASSPLFGRRVRGHETQYF. CDR3 in DNA: TGTGCCAGCAGCCCCCTCTTTGGTCGCAGGGTACGTGGGCATGAGACCCAGTACTTC. The chain joins TRBV6-5 to TRBJ2-5, with TRBD1 as a possible D gene (5 bases). The V end was cut by 6 bases, the J end by 5 bases, with 31 bases between. The CDR3 is 19 residues long. Germline CDR1 reads MNHEY; CDR2 reads SVGAGI.

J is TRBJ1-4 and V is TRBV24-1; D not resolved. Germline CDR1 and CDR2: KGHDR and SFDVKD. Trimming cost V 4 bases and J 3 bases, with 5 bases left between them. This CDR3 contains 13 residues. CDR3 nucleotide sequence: TGTGCCACCAGTGACAGATCTAATGAAAAACTGTTTTTT. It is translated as CATSDRSNEKLFF.

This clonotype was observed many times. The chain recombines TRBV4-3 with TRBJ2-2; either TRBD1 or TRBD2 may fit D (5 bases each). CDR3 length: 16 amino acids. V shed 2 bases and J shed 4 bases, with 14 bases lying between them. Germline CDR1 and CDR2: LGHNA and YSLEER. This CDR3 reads CASSQFLQGATGELFF. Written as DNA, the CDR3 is TGCGCCAGCAGCCAATTTCTTCAGGGAGCCACCGGGGAGCTGTTTTTT.

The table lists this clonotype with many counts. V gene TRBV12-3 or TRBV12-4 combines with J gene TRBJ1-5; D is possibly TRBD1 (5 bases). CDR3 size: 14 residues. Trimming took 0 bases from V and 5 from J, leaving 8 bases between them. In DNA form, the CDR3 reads TGTGCCAGCAGTTTAGCGTCGGGGGATCAGCCCCAGCATTTT. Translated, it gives CASSLASGDQPQHF.

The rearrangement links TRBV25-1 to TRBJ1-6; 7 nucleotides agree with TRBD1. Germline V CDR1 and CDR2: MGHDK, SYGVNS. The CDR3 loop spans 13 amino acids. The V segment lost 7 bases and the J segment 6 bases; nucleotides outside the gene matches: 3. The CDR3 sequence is CASNDRANSPLHF. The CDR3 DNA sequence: TGTGCCAGCAACGACAGGGCTAATTCACCCCTCCACTTT.

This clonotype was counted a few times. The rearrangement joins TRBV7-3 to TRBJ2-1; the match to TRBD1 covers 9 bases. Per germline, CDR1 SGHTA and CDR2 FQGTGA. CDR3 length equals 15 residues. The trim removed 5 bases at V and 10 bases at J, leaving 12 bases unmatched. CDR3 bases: TGTGCCAGCAGCCTACTTCCGGGACAGGGAGGCGAGCAGTTCTTC. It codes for CASSLLPGQGGEQFF.

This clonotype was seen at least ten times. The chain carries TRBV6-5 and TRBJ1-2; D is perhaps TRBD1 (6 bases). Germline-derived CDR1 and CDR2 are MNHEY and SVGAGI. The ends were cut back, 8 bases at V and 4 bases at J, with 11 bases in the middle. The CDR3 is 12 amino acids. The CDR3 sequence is CASGGRGYGYTF. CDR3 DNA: TGTGCCAGCGGGGGCCGCGGCTATGGCTACACCTTC.

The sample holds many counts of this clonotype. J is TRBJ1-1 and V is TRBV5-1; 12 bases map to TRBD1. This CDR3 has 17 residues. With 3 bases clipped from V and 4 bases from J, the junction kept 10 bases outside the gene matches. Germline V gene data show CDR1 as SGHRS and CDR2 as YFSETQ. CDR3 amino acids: CASSSLGQGASGTEAFF. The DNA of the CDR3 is TGCGCCAGCAGCTCCCTGGGACAGGGGGCGTCTGGCACTGAAGCTTTCTTT.

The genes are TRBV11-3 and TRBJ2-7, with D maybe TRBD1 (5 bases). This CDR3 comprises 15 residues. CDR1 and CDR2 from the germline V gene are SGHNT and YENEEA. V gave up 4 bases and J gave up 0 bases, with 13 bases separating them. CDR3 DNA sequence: TGTGCCAGCAGCTCATTTCGACAGAGCTCCTACGAGCAGTACGTC. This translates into CASSSFRQSSYEQYV.

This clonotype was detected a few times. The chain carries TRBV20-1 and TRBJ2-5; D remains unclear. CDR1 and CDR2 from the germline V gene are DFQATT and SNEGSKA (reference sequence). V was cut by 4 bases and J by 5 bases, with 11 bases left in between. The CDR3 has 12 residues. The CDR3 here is CSATGLGETQYF. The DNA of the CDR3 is TGCAGTGCTACGGGCCTGGGGGAGACCCAGTACTTC.

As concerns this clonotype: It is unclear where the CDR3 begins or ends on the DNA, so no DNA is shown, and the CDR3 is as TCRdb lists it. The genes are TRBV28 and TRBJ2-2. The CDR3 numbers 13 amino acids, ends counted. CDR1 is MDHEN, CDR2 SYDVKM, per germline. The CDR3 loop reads CASSSSNTGELFF.

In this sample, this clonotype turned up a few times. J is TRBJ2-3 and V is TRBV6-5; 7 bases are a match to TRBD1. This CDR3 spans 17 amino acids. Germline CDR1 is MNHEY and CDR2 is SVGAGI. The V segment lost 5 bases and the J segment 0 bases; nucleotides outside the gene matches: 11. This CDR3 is CASSQNRGWVSTDTQYF. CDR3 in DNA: TGTGCCAGCAGTCAGAACAGGGGATGGGTGAGCACAGATACGCAGTATTTT.

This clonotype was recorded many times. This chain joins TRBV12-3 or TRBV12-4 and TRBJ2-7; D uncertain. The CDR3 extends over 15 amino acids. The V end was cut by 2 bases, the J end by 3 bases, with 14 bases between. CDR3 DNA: TGTGCCAGCAGTTTATACCCAGTCTCCAGCTACGAGCAGTACTTC. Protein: CASSLYPVSSYEQYF.

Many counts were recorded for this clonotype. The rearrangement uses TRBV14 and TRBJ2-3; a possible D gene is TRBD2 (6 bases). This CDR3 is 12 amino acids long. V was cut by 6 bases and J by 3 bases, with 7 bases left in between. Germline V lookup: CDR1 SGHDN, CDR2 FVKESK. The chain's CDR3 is CASRRGTDTQYF. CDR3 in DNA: TGTGCCAGCAGACGGGGGACAGATACGCAGTATTTT. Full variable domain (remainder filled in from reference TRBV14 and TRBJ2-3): EAGVTQFPSHSVIEKGQTVTLRCDPISGHDNLYWYRRVMGKEIKFLLHFVKESKQDESGMPNNRFLAERTGGTYSTLKVQPAELEDSGVYFCASRRGTDTQYFGPGTRLTVL.

CDR3 amino acids: CASREQGSANTIYF. CDR3 DNA sequence: TGTGCCAGCAGGGAACAGGGTTCGGCAAACACCATATATTTT. The chain uses TRBV6-5 and TRBJ1-3; D is possibly TRBD1 (6 bases). Per the germline V gene, CDR1 is MNHEY and CDR2 is SVGAGI. Trimming took off 6 bases at V and 6 bases at J, with 15 bases between the two ends. The CDR3 is 14 amino acids.

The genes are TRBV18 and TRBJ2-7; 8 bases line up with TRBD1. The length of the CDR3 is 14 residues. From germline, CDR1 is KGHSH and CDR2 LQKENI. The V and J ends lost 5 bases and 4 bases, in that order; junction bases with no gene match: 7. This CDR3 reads CASSTRQGRYEQYF. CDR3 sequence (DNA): TGTGCCAGCTCAACAAGACAGGGGAGATACGAGCAGTACTTC.